A selection of T cell receptor beta chains follows, all from one sample in a study of identical twins. TCRdb redid the calling of the 5' RACE reads with MiXCR, one entry per CDR3 protein. The sample contains about 700,000 distinct CDR3 sequences, approximately 9% of which appear only once. This sample also belongs to another study, concerning yellow fever vaccine responses in identical twins.

The sample comprised PBMCs. The source of these receptors is a woman younger than 30 in good health. Each CDR3 is given with its conserved first and last residue. Fields, in order: D gene, V gene, J gene, clone size, CDR3 DNA, CDR3 protein. The D gene is left open where the match is weak. For some rows the clone size is stated as once, few or many, or as a class when expanded; others skip it.

D: NA
V: TRBV7-6
J: TRBJ2-7
size: NA
DNA: TGTGCCAGCAGCTTAGCGCGCAAGGGGCCCAGCTACGAGCAGTACTTC
CDR3: CASSLARKGPSYEQYF

D: TRBD1
V: TRBV4-1
J: TRBJ2-5
size: few
DNA: TGCGCCAGCAGCCACCCGGGACAGAAAGAGACCCAGTACTTC
CDR3: CASSHPGQKETQYF

D: TRBD1
V: TRBV28
J: TRBJ2-2
size: few
DNA: TGTGCCAGCAGTTCCCCCTCAGGGGGTGAGGCATCTGGGGAGCTGTTTTTT
CDR3: CASSSPSGGEASGELFF

D: TRBD1
V: TRBV18
J: TRBJ2-6
size: few
DNA: TGTGCCAGCTCACCAGTTCCGGGACAGGGGACTGGGGCCAACGTCCTGACTTTC
CDR3: CASSPVPGQGTGANVLTF

D: NA
V: TRBV5-1
J: TRBJ2-3
size: many
DNA: TGCGCCAGCAGCTTATTCGGCTTGGTTACAGATACGCAGTATTTT
CDR3: CASSLFGLVTDTQYF

D: NA
V: TRBV5-6
J: TRBJ2-3
size: many
DNA: TGTGCCAGCAGCTTGTGGACCCTCCCAGGTGCAGATACGCAGTATTTT
CDR3: CASSLWTLPGADTQYF

D: NA
V: TRBV7-8
J: TRBJ2-7
size: few
DNA: TGTGCCAGCAGCCTCAACTACGAGTCCCTCTCCTACGAGCAGTACTTC
CDR3: CASSLNYESLSYEQYF

D: TRBD1
V: TRBV6-5
J: TRBJ2-5
size: few
DNA: TGTGCCAGCAGTTATCTGGACAGGGGTGGGGAGACCCAGTACTTC
CDR3: CASSYLDRGGETQYF

D: NA
V: TRBV5-1
J: TRBJ2-3
size: many
DNA: TGCGCCAGCAGCTCAAGAACAGGGCCGAGCACAGATACGCAGTATTTT
CDR3: CASSSRTGPSTDTQYF

D: NA
V: TRBV5-1
J: TRBJ2-7
size: NA
DNA: TGCGCCAGCAGCCCCTTGCCGGGGATCTACGAGCAGTACTTC
CDR3: CASSPLPGIYEQYF

D: TRBD1
V: TRBV24-1
J: TRBJ2-7
size: few
DNA: TGTGCCGCCCAGGACAGGTGGTCCTACGAGCAGTACTTC
CDR3: CAAQDRWSYEQYF

D: TRBD2
V: TRBV7-9
J: TRBJ2-1
size: few
DNA: TGTGCCAGCAGCTTGGGGCAGACTAGCCTCGATGAGCAGTTCTTC
CDR3: CASSLGQTSLDEQFF

D: TRBD2
V: TRBV18
J: TRBJ2-7
size: many
DNA: TGTGCCAGCTCACAACGGCAGGGACTACACGCGTCCTACGAGCAGTACTTC
CDR3: CASSQRQGLHASYEQYF

D: NA
V: TRBV29-1
J: TRBJ1-5
size: many
DNA: TGCAGCGTTGACGAGGGACTGGGGCGTCCCCAGCATTTT
CDR3: CSVDEGLGRPQHF

D: TRBD2
V: TRBV15
J: TRBJ2-7
size: NA
DNA: TGTGCCACCAGCAAAGAGCGGGGTGCGACAAGCTACGAGCAGTACTTC
CDR3: CATSKERGATSYEQYF

D: TRBD1
V: TRBV12-3/TRBV12-4
J: TRBJ1-6
size: many
DNA: TGTGCCAGCAGTTTGACAGGGAATTCACCCCTCCACTTT
CDR3: CASSLTGNSPLHF

D: NA
V: TRBV15
J: TRBJ2-5
size: NA
DNA: TGTGCCACCAGCTGGAGAGGAGGGCAAGAGACCCAGTACTTC
CDR3: CATSWRGGQETQYF

D: NA
V: TRBV7-6
J: TRBJ2-5
size: few
DNA: TGTGCCAGCAGCTTAGCCATCGGGCCAGGGCAGTCCCAAGAGACCCAGTACTTC
CDR3: CASSLAIGPGQSQETQYF

D: TRBD2
V: TRBV12-3/TRBV12-4
J: TRBJ2-5
size: NA
DNA: TGTGCCAGCCGCCGGGAAGGACTAGTCCCCGAGACCCAGTACTTC
CDR3: CASRREGLVPETQYF

D: NA
V: TRBV2
J: TRBJ2-2
size: NA
DNA: TGTGCCAGCCGGGTTACGAACACCGGGGAGCTGTTTTTT
CDR3: CASRVTNTGELFF

D: NA
V: TRBV18
J: TRBJ2-3
size: NA
DNA: TGTGCCAGCTCACCACCGGACACCAATACGCAGTATTTT
CDR3: CASSPPDTNTQYF

D: NA
V: TRBV6-2/TRBV6-3
J: TRBJ2-7
size: NA
DNA: TGTGCCAGCAGTCGCTGGTATGGGAAGGAGATATACGAGCAGTACTTC
CDR3: CASSRWYGKEIYEQYF

D: TRBD2
V: TRBV20-1
J: TRBJ2-3
size: NA
DNA: TGCAGTGCTAGTAGCGGGAGTCGAGGCACAGATACGCAGTATTTT
CDR3: CSASSGSRGTDTQYF

D: NA
V: TRBV11-2
J: TRBJ1-3
size: once
DNA: TGTGCCAGCAGCTTGTTGGGCTCTGGAAACACCATATATTTT
CDR3: CASSLLGSGNTIYF

D: NA
V: TRBV6-1
J: TRBJ1-5
size: NA
DNA: TGTGCCAGCAGTGATTTCTTCGGCAATCAGCCCCAGCATTTT
CDR3: CASSDFFGNQPQHF

D: NA
V: TRBV12-3/TRBV12-4
J: TRBJ2-7
size: few
DNA: TGTGCCAGCAGGGGGGGAGGCTCCGACGAGCAGTACTTC
CDR3: CASRGGGSDEQYF

D: TRBD2
V: TRBV12-3/TRBV12-4
J: TRBJ2-1
size: many
DNA: TGTGCCAGCAGAAAACTAGCGGGAGGTAGCTACAATGAGCAGTTCTTC
CDR3: CASRKLAGGSYNEQFF

D: NA
V: TRBV29-1
J: TRBJ2-3
size: NA
DNA: TGCAGCGTTTCTTTAGGGATGGCCGGGAGTGTTCAGTATACGCAGTATTTT
CDR3: CSVSLGMAGSVQYTQYF

D: NA
V: TRBV11-2
J: TRBJ2-2
size: few
DNA: TGTGCCAGCAGCTTACCCGGGGGGCCGAACGGGGAGCTGTTTTTT
CDR3: CASSLPGGPNGELFF

D: TRBD1
V: TRBV9
J: TRBJ2-3
size: many
DNA: TGTGCCAGCAGCATACAGGGGGCTCGTTCCACAGATACGCAGTATTTT
CDR3: CASSIQGARSTDTQYF

D: NA
V: TRBV6-1
J: TRBJ2-4
size: NA
DNA: TGTGCCAGCAGTGAATCCGCAAACATTCAGTACTTC
CDR3: CASSESANIQYF

D: TRBD2
V: TRBV4-2
J: TRBJ2-1
size: NA
DNA: TGTGCCAGCAGCCAAGAGCTAGCGGGGGGTCTCTACAATGAGCAGTTCTTC
CDR3: CASSQELAGGLYNEQFF

D: NA
V: TRBV7-9
J: TRBJ2-5
size: few
DNA: TGTGCCAGCAGCCCAGAAAGGGGCCGATCAGGTCAAGAGACCCAGTACTTC
CDR3: CASSPERGRSGQETQYF

D: NA
V: TRBV4-2
J: TRBJ2-7
size: NA
DNA: TGTGCCAGCAGCCAAGATGTGGGGGCTAGGGAGCAGTACTTC
CDR3: CASSQDVGAREQYF

D: TRBD1
V: TRBV5-1
J: TRBJ1-4
size: few
DNA: TGCGCCAGCAGCTCCGGACAGGGTCGGGAAAAACTGTTTTTT
CDR3: CASSSGQGREKLFF